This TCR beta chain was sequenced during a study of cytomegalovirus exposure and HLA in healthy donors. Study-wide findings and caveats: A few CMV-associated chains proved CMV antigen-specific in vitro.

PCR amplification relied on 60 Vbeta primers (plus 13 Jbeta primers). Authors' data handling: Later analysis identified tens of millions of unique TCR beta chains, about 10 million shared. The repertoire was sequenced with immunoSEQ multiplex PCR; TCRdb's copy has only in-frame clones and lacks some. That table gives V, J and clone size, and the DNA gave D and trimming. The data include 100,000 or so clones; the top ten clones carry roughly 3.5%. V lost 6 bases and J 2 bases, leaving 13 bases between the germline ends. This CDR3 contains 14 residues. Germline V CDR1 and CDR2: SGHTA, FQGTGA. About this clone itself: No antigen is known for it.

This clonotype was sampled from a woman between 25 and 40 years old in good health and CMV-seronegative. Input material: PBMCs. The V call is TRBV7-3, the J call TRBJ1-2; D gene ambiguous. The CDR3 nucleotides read TGTGCCAGCAGGTACAGATCCCGGAACTATGGCTACACCTTC. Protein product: CASRYRSRNYGYTF.